The 20 T cell receptor beta chains in this list originate from one sample, sequenced in a study of cytomegalovirus exposure and HLA in healthy donors listed by TCRdb under 2017. Library prep was done by the immunoSEQ multiplex PCR assay. For the multiplex PCR, a mixture combining 60 forward primers for TCR Vbeta segments and 13 reverse primers for TCR Jbeta segments was used. TCRdb mirrors the immuneACCESS table, restricted to in-frame sequences. Some clones are absent from its copies; in checked studies, under half trace to an unresolved V gene, and the reason for the others is unknown. The sample records about 120,000 clones, around 74% of which are singletons. The ten largest clones capture around 30% of the sample. Sequencing used PBMCs. The receptors derive from a man between 60 and 75 years old in good health and CMV-seropositive.

The J gene is TRBJ2-7, the V gene TRBV15; possible D gene TRBD2, 5 bases. CDR3 size: 13 residues. Germline-derived CDR1 and CDR2 are LNHNV and YYDKDF (reference sequence). V was pared by 3 bases and J by 2 bases, with 8 bases between. The CDR3 loop reads CATSSGLPYEQYF. CDR3 in DNA: TGTGCCACCAGCAGTGGACTCCCCTACGAGCAGTACTTC.

This chain connects TRBV19 to TRBJ2-1, with TRBD1 matching 8 bases. CDR3 size: 16 residues. In germline, CDR1 is LNHDA, CDR2 SQIVND (reference sequence). The V and J ends lost 6 bases and 0 bases, in that order; junction bases with no gene match: 7. CDR3 region: CASRTGQGSSYNEQFF. DNA for the CDR3: TGTGCCAGTAGAACAGGACAGGGTAGCTCCTACAATGAGCAGTTCTTC.

This chain uses TRBV2 with TRBJ2-1; 10 bases match TRBD1. CDR3 length equals 15 residues. Germline CDR1 and CDR2: SNHLY and FYNNEI. The junction had 16 bases not matched to a gene; V was cut back by 11 bases and J by 9 bases. As DNA, the CDR3 is TGTGCCGCACACCGGGACAGGGGAAGGGTTGGTGAGCAGTTCTTC. Its translation: CAAHRDRGRVGEQFF.

This clone was found a few times. The gene calls are TRBV6-6 and TRBJ1-5; 10 bases agree with TRBD1. CDR1 MNHNY and CDR2 SVGAGI come from the germline V gene (reference sequence). The CDR3 is made up of 14 amino acids. The V segment lost 4 bases and the J segment 9 bases; nucleotides outside the gene matches: 6. The CDR3 DNA sequence: TGTGCCAGCAGTTCCGGGACAGGGGTGCCGCCCCAGCATTTT. As protein: CASSSGTGVPPQHF.

The chain carries TRBV5-1 and TRBJ1-6; D uncertain. Trimming took off 5 bases at V and 8 bases at J, with 23 bases between the two ends. The CDR3 totals 17 residues. In germline, CDR1 is SGHRS, CDR2 YFSETQ. For the CDR3, the DNA is TGCGCCAGCAGGGAACAGTGGACTTTAGGCCGGGATTCACCCCTCCACTTT. Protein product: CASREQWTLGRDSPLHF.

The chain joins TRBV10-3 to TRBJ2-7; 9 positions agree with TRBD2. The CDR3 length is 15 residues. The germline V gene has CDR1 ENHRY and CDR2 SYGVKD. The J segment lost 0 bases and the V segment lost 5 bases, leaving 5 bases of the junction unmatched. CDR3 nucleotides: TGTGCCATCAGTACCCTTAGCGGGAGCTCCTACGAGCAGTACTTC. This gives the protein CAISTLSGSSYEQYF.

J is TRBJ2-3 and V is TRBV9, with 8 bases lining up with TRBD2. With 4 bases clipped from V and 5 bases from J, the junction kept 12 bases outside the gene matches. Germline V gives CDR1 SGDLS, CDR2 YYNGEE. This CDR3 has 16 amino acids. The CDR3 spells CASSTSGRPQGDTQYF. Written as DNA, the CDR3 is TGTGCCAGCAGCACAAGCGGGAGACCCCAGGGAGATACGCAGTATTTT. Variable domain in full (rest from reference TRBV9 and TRBJ2-3): DSGVTQTPKHLITATGQRVTLRCSPRSGDLSVYWYQQSLDQGLQFLIQYYNGEERAKGNILERFSAQQFPDLHSELNLSSLELGDSALYFCASSTSGRPQGDTQYFGPGTRLTVL.

The V gene is TRBV7-9, the J gene TRBJ1-1; 9 positions match TRBD1. The ends lost 5 bases at V and 4 bases at J; junction bases unmatched: 5. Germline V gives CDR1 SEHNR, CDR2 FQNEAQ (reference sequence). CDR3 length: 14 amino acids. The CDR3: CASSTQGAFTEAFF. The CDR3 DNA sequence: TGTGCCAGCAGCACACAGGGGGCTTTCACTGAAGCTTTCTTT.

The chain uses TRBV15 and TRBJ2-1; perhaps TRBD1 as D (6 bases). Per germline, CDR1 LNHNV and CDR2 YYDKDF (reference sequence). The CDR3 runs to 16 residues. V was clipped by 3 bases and J by 7 bases, with 19 bases between them. This CDR3 is CATSSLGQRRRNEQFF. The CDR3 region has the DNA TGTGCCACCAGCAGTCTCGGACAGAGAAGGCGGAATGAGCAGTTCTTC.

The V call is TRBV5-1, the J call TRBJ2-7, with D tentatively TRBD1 (5 bases). V was cut by 3 bases and J by 8 bases, with 12 bases left in between. This CDR3 has 12 amino acids. Germline CDR1 SGHRS, CDR2 YFSETQ. As DNA, the CDR3 is TGCGCCAGCAGCTCAGGAAGGGGCCAGCAGTACTTC. This sequence encodes CASSSGRGQQYF.

This chain connects TRBV6-1 to TRBJ1-1; a weak D match, TRBD1 (5 bases). Per germline, CDR1 MNHNS and CDR2 SASEGT. This CDR3 has 14 residues. With 6 bases removed from V and 1 base from J, the gap between germline ends came to 12 bases. The CDR3 reads CASRIGHENTEAFF. CDR3 coding DNA: TGTGCCAGCAGAATAGGACATGAGAACACTGAAGCTTTCTTT.

The CDR3 region has the DNA TGTGCCAGCTCACCACCGGAGCCTCTCCTAGCCAAAAACATTCAGTACTTC. Protein sequence: CASSPPEPLLAKNIQYF. This chain connects TRBV18 to TRBJ2-4; D unclear. The CDR3 has 17 amino acids. The V end lost 0 bases, the J end lost 0 bases, and 12 bases lay between the germline ends. Germline V CDR1 and CDR2: KGHSH, LQKENI.

This clone has more than one count but fewer than ten. The genes are TRBV5-1 and TRBJ1-1; TRBD1 aligns across 7 bases. The V segment lost 2 bases and the J segment 3 bases; nucleotides outside the gene matches: 7. In germline, CDR1 is SGHRS, CDR2 YFSETQ. The CDR3 is made up of 15 amino acids. The chain's CDR3 is CASSFSNRGDTEAFF. The CDR3 DNA reads TGCGCCAGCAGCTTTTCTAACAGGGGTGACACTGAAGCTTTCTTT.

The table lists this clone with a count of one. The rearrangement joins TRBV18 to TRBJ2-1; 12 bases are a match to TRBD1. V shed 3 bases, J shed 7 bases, and the junction held 7 bases outside the gene matches. The CDR3 has 16 residues. Germline V gene sequence: CDR1 KGHSH, CDR2 LQKENI. The CDR3 bases are TGTGCCAGCTCACCTTTACGGGACAGGGGGCCGAATGAGCAGTTCTTC. Its translation is CASSPLRDRGPNEQFF.

The J gene is TRBJ2-7, the V gene TRBV5-6; 10 bases line up with TRBD2. Looked up from germline, CDR1 is SGHDT and CDR2 is YYEEEE. CDR3 size: 15 residues. The J segment lost 7 bases and the V segment lost 3 bases, leaving 10 bases of the junction unmatched. The CDR3 protein is CASSSWGSGGLEQYF. CDR3 nucleotide sequence: TGTGCCAGCAGCTCATGGGGTAGCGGGGGGCTTGAGCAGTACTTC.

The chain couples TRBV2 to TRBJ1-5; TRBD1 matches 8 bases. This CDR3 is built from 15 residues. V shed 5 bases, J shed 0 bases, and the junction held 3 bases outside the gene matches. Germline V gene lookup returns CDR1 SNHLY and CDR2 FYNNEI. The CDR3 is CASSRDRYSNQPQHF. The DNA for the CDR3 is TGTGCCAGCAGTAGGGACAGGTATAGCAATCAGCCCCAGCATTTT.

The rearrangement uses TRBV27 and TRBJ2-5, with 14 bases fitting TRBD2. This CDR3 has 17 residues. Germline assignment: CDR1 MNHEY and CDR2 SMNVEV (reference sequence). The V gene end was trimmed by 5 bases and the J gene end by 3 bases; junction bases not matched to a gene: 8. The CDR3 nucleotides are TGTGCCAGCAGTCCCTGGACTAGCGGGGGGCCTAAAGAGACCCAGTACTTC. It translates to CASSPWTSGGPKETQYF.

This chain uses TRBV10-3 with TRBJ1-1; D gene unclear. CDR3 length: 12 residues. Between the trimmed V and J ends, which lost 6 bases and 7 bases, there was a span of 12 bases. Germline CDR1 ENHRY, CDR2 SYGVKD. In DNA form, the CDR3 reads TGTGCCATCAGCGATACCGGTAGTGAAGCTTTCTTT. Encoded protein: CAISDTGSEAFF.

The sample holds one count of this clone. The rearrangement joins TRBV5-4 to TRBJ2-1, with TRBD2 matching over 10 bases. CDR1 and CDR2 (germline): SGHNT, YYREEE (reference sequence). The CDR3 is 15 residues long. V shed 6 bases, J shed 4 bases, and the junction held 7 bases outside the gene matches. CDR3 coding DNA: TGTGCCAGCACCAAAACTAGCGGGACATACAATGAGCAGTTCTTC. Protein sequence: CASTKTSGTYNEQFF.

The chain couples TRBV7-2 to TRBJ1-2; 8 nucleotides match TRBD1. Per the germline V gene, CDR1 is SGHTA and CDR2 is FQGNSA. The ends lost 5 bases at V and 4 bases at J; junction bases unmatched: 9. This CDR3 has 15 amino acids. CDR3 amino acids: CASSPTQTGVYGYTF. CDR3 sequence (DNA): TGTGCCAGCAGCCCTACCCAGACAGGGGTCTATGGCTACACCTTC.